These 26 T cell receptor beta chains came from one sample sequenced in a study of post-analysis software for immune sequencing data. Their recognized antigens are unknown. TCR beta cDNA libraries included unique molecular identifiers. TCRdb called the PCR reads again in MiXCR, with one record for every CDR3 protein. The table records 430,000 or so distinct CDR3 sequences, roughly 38% of them present only once. Whole-study findings and limits: Compared with controls, patients had more of about 5 TRBV segments, including TRBV5-6, TRBV5-1 and TRBV20-1.

Sequenced material: blood. Receptors were obtained from a girl aged 2 to 10 with multiple sclerosis.

The genes are TRBV7-2 and TRBJ2-3; 9 bases line up with TRBD1. CDR3 length: 13 residues. The germline V gene encodes CDR1 SGHTA and CDR2 FQGNSA. V dropped 6 bases and J dropped 5; count of bases not matched to a gene: 3. In DNA, the CDR3 is TGTGCCAGCAGGGGGACAGGGATAGATACGCAGTATTTT. This sequence encodes CASRGTGIDTQYF.

The genes are TRBV6-2 or TRBV6-3 and TRBJ2-7; D gene uncertain. Germline lookup yields CDR1 MNHEY and CDR2 SVGEGT. The CDR3 loop spans 15 amino acids. Trimming cost V 0 bases and J 4 bases, with 13 bases left between them. The CDR3 coding sequence is TGTGCCAGCAGTTACTCAAGGGCAACCGTTTACGAGCAGTACTTC. Protein sequence: CASSYSRATVYEQYF.

The genes are TRBV24-1 and TRBJ2-1; D is perhaps TRBD2 (6 bases). The CDR3 totals 15 residues. The ends were cut back, 6 bases at V and 10 bases at J, with 21 bases in the middle. Germline CDR1 reads KGHDR; CDR2 reads SFDVKD. The CDR3 DNA is TGTGCCACCAGTATTGCGGACCTAGGGGCGGGGGAGCAGTTCTTC. The encoded protein is CATSIADLGAGEQFF.

This clonotype has only a few counts. The chain links TRBV7-3 to TRBJ2-5; the match to TRBD2 covers 7 bases. V lost 5 bases and J lost 11; bases outside the gene matches: 11. The CDR3 runs 13 residues. Per the germline V gene, CDR1 is SGHTA and CDR2 is FQGTGA. The CDR3, as DNA: TGTGCCAGCAGCCTCAATGGCGGGGGAGGGCAGTACTTC. It codes for CASSLNGGGGQYF.

CDR3 DNA sequence: TGTGCCACCGGACAGGGGGCGTTCACAGATACGCAGTATTTT. It is translated as CATGQGAFTDTQYF. The chain recombines TRBV24-1 with TRBJ2-3, with TRBD1 matching 11 bases. J lost 2 bases, V lost 9 bases, and 3 bases had no gene match. CDR1 is KGHDR, CDR2 SFDVKD, per germline. The CDR3 sequence is 14 residues long.

A few counts support this clonotype. This chain connects TRBV13 to TRBJ2-5, with 14 positions matching TRBD2. There are 17 residues in the CDR3. Looked up from germline, CDR1 is PRHDT and CDR2 is FYEKMQ (reference sequence). The ends lost 1 base at V and 4 bases at J; junction bases unmatched: 5. CDR3 in DNA: TGTGCCAGCAGCTTAGAGGGACTAGCGGGGGTCGGAGAGACCCAGTACTTC. This sequence encodes CASSLEGLAGVGETQYF.

This chain links TRBV27 with TRBJ2-1; D uncertain. The CDR3 sequence is 15 residues long. Deletions cut 3 bases from V and 8 bases from J, with 17 bases between. Per germline, CDR1 MNHEY and CDR2 SMNVEV (reference sequence). CDR3 sequence: CASSFRKGRSYEQFF. The CDR3 nucleotides are TGTGCCAGCAGTTTTAGAAAGGGCCGAAGCTATGAGCAGTTCTTC.

The chain joins TRBV10-3 to TRBJ2-1; the match to TRBD2 covers 10 bases. V shed 6 bases, J shed 5 bases, and the junction held 7 bases outside the gene matches. Germline CDR1 reads ENHRY; CDR2 reads SYGVKD. There are 15 residues in the CDR3. In DNA form, the CDR3 reads TGTGCCATCAGGGAGCGGGGGGGCCGGAACAATGAGCAGTTCTTC. It encodes CAIRERGGRNNEQFF.

With respect to this clonotype: Germline is not matched at one junction end, which may reflect a read error. The V gene is TRBV20-1, the J gene TRBJ2-1, with 11 positions matching TRBD2. CDR1 DFQATT and CDR2 SNEGSKA come from the germline V gene (reference sequence). The CDR3 loop spans 17 amino acids. The CDR3 region has the DNA TGCGGTGCTAGAGAGATACAGACTAGCGGGGTTTTTAATGAGCAGTTCTTC. This codes for CGAREIQTSGVFNEQFF.

With respect to this clonotype: Compared with germline, one end of the junction differs, possibly owing to a read error. V is TRBV12-3 or TRBV12-4 and J is TRBJ1-1; D unclear. The CDR3 has 13 amino acids. The CDR3 DNA reads TGTGTCAGCAGTTTAAGGGTTTACACTGAAGCTTTCTTT. Protein: CVSSLRVYTEAFF.

V is TRBV5-1 and J is TRBJ2-7, with 7 bases fitting TRBD1. The CDR3 is 14 residues long. The V gene end was trimmed by 4 bases and the J gene end by 2 bases; junction bases not matched to a gene: 6. Germline assignment: CDR1 SGHRS and CDR2 YFSETQ. The CDR3 nucleotides read TGCGCCAGCAGCGGATCGACAGGGCCCTACGAGCAGTACTTC. Its translation is CASSGSTGPYEQYF. The complete variable domain, with remaining parts taken from reference TRBV5-1 and TRBJ2-7, reads KAGVTQTPRYLIKTRGQQVTLSCSPISGHRSVSWYQQTPGQGLQFLFEYFSETQRNKGNFPGRFSGRQFSNSRSEMNVSTLELGDSALYLCASSGSTGPYEQYFGPGTRLTVT.

This clonotype was recorded a few times. V usage is TRBV29-1 and J usage is TRBJ2-1, with 7 bases lining up with TRBD2. J gave up 4 bases and V 3 bases, and 12 bases lay outside the gene matches. The CDR3 has 16 amino acids. Germline V gene data show CDR1 as SQVTM and CDR2 as ANQGSEA. The CDR3 nucleotides read TGCAGCGTTGATGGGGCTAGCGGAATTTCTTACAATGAGCAGTTCTTC. This gives the protein CSVDGASGISYNEQFF.

This clonotype was seen a few times. The V call is TRBV7-8, the J call TRBJ2-4, with 8 bases lining up with TRBD1. The CDR3 is 12 amino acids. The V segment lost 2 bases and the J segment 15 bases; nucleotides outside the gene matches: 6. Germline CDR1 reads SGHVS; CDR2 reads FQNEAQ. The CDR3 DNA sequence: TGTGCCAGCAGCTTATCTGGACAGGGTTCGTACTTC. Its translation is CASSLSGQGSYF.

The gene calls are TRBV5-1 and TRBJ2-5, with D perhaps matching TRBD1 or TRBD2 (6 bases each). Germline V CDR1 and CDR2: SGHRS, YFSETQ. V was pared by 0 bases and J by 9 bases, with 15 bases between. This CDR3 has 14 residues. The CDR3 DNA follows: TGCGCCAGCAGCTTGGTTGGGGGGCGACAGCCCCAGTACTTC. Translating gives CASSLVGGRQPQYF. Full variable domain (rest looked up from reference TRBV5-1 and TRBJ2-5): KAGVTQTPRYLIKTRGQQVTLSCSPISGHRSVSWYQQTPGQGLQFLFEYFSETQRNKGNFPGRFSGRQFSNSRSEMNVSTLELGDSALYLCASSLVGGRQPQYFGPGTRLLVL.

This chain links TRBV4-1 with TRBJ2-1, with D tentatively TRBD1 (7 bases). Trimming took 0 bases from V and 10 from J, leaving 22 bases between them. Germline CDR1 MGHRA, CDR2 YSYEKL. CDR3 length: 17 amino acids. In DNA, the CDR3 is TGCGCCAGCAGCCAAGACGGGCCAGGGGGGTATATGGGGGAGCAGTTCTTC. Its translation: CASSQDGPGGYMGEQFF.

The V and J genes are TRBV20-1 and TRBJ2-7; 10 bases agree with TRBD2. Trimming removed 4 bases from V and 7 bases from J; junction bases left unmatched: 4. In germline, CDR1 is DFQATT, CDR2 SNEGSKA (reference sequence). The CDR3 consists of 12 residues. CDR3 coding DNA: TGCAGTGCTAAAGGACTAGCGGTTGAGCAGTACTTC. It is translated as CSAKGLAVEQYF.

The chain combines TRBV28 with TRBJ2-1; no clear D. The CDR3 loop spans 15 amino acids. Germline V lookup: CDR1 MDHEN, CDR2 SYDVKM. V was pared by 3 bases and J by 4 bases, with 13 bases between. The CDR3 DNA is TGTGCCAGCAGTTTTTTGGGTGGGGATTACAATGAGCAGTTCTTC. Its protein is CASSFLGGDYNEQFF.

This clonotype was observed a handful of times. The chain employs TRBV20-1 and TRBJ1-2; D not certain. CDR3 size: 11 residues. Trimming pared 8 bases from V and 6 bases from J, leaving 13 bases between. In germline, CDR1 is DFQATT, CDR2 SNEGSKA (reference sequence). The CDR3 loop is CSSPGVNGYTF. In DNA form, the CDR3 reads TGCAGTTCGCCCGGAGTTAATGGCTACACCTTC.

The chain uses TRBV29-1 and TRBJ1-1; D gene ambiguous. CDR3 length equals 11 residues. Trimming took off 6 bases at V and 7 bases at J, with 12 bases between the two ends. Germline CDR1 reads SQVTM; CDR2 reads ANQGSEA. The CDR3 sequence is CSVVGVGEAFF. CDR3 DNA: TGCAGCGTAGTTGGGGTCGGTGAAGCTTTCTTT.

V gene TRBV10-3 combines with J gene TRBJ1-5; tentatively, D is TRBD1 (5 bases). There are 13 residues in the CDR3. Trimming shortened V by 4 bases and J by 9 bases, and 13 bases separated the two germline ends. Germline V lookup: CDR1 ENHRY, CDR2 SYGVKD. This CDR3 is CAISVTAEGPQHF. CDR3 nucleotide sequence: TGTGCCATCAGTGTGACAGCTGAGGGGCCCCAGCATTTT.

The chain is built from TRBV5-1 and TRBJ2-5; TRBD1 matches at 7 bases. The DNA end is more similar to TRBJ2-7, so the J call may be wrong. The CDR3 length is 16 residues. The germline V gene has CDR1 SGHRS and CDR2 YFSETQ. The CDR3 here is CASSLEQGMGPYEQYF. CDR3 coding DNA: TGCGCCAGCAGCTTGGAACAGGGGATGGGTCCTTACGAGCAGTACTTC.

The chain couples TRBV6-5 to TRBJ1-2; TRBD1 might be the D (6 bases). The germline V and J ends were trimmed by 0 bases and 8 bases, with 16 bases remaining between them. Germline V lookup: CDR1 MNHEY, CDR2 SVGAGI. The CDR3 extends over 15 amino acids. The CDR3 sequence is CASSYSGRGRKGYTF. CDR3 DNA: TGTGCCAGCAGTTACTCTGGTCGGGGGCGCAAGGGCTACACCTTC.

The gene calls are TRBV7-9 and TRBJ2-7; no definite D call. Germline V gene lookup returns CDR1 SEHNR and CDR2 FQNEAQ (reference sequence). The CDR3 spans 11 residues. The CDR3 is CATANTYEQYF. The CDR3 nucleotides are TGTGCTACGGCAAACACCTACGAGCAGTACTTC.

Regarding this clonotype: Compared with germline, one end of the junction differs, possibly owing to a read error. The rearrangement uses TRBV24-1 and TRBJ2-1, with D tentatively TRBD1 (5 bases). This CDR3 contains 14 residues. Germline values: CDR1 KGHDR, CDR2 SFDVKD. The CDR3 DNA reads as TGTGCCGCCAGTGATTTGGGGCCCTCCGGGGAGCAGTTCTTC. Residues: CAASDLGPSGEQFF.

This clonotype was observed a single time. At one end, the junction sequence differs from germline, possibly due to a read error. The chain combines TRBV28 with TRBJ1-2; D is uncertain. The germline V gene encodes CDR1 MDHEN and CDR2 SYDVKM. This CDR3 has 10 amino acids. The CDR3 loop reads CAGRNYGYTF. CDR3 bases: TGTGCCGGCAGAAACTATGGCTACACCTTC.

The chain uses TRBV9 and TRBJ1-2; D is undetermined. The CDR3 runs 12 residues. CDR1 is SGDLS, CDR2 YYNGEE, per germline. Trimming stripped 5 bases from V and 4 bases from J, with 9 bases between. The CDR3 here is CASRRDGYGYTF. The CDR3 DNA reads TGTGCCAGCAGACGGGATGGCTATGGCTACACCTTC. Variable domain in full (rest from reference TRBV9 and TRBJ1-2): DSGVTQTPKHLITATGQRVTLRCSPRSGDLSVYWYQQSLDQGLQFLIQYYNGEERAKGNILERFSAQQFPDLHSELNLSSLELGDSALYFCASRRDGYGYTFGSGTRLTVV.